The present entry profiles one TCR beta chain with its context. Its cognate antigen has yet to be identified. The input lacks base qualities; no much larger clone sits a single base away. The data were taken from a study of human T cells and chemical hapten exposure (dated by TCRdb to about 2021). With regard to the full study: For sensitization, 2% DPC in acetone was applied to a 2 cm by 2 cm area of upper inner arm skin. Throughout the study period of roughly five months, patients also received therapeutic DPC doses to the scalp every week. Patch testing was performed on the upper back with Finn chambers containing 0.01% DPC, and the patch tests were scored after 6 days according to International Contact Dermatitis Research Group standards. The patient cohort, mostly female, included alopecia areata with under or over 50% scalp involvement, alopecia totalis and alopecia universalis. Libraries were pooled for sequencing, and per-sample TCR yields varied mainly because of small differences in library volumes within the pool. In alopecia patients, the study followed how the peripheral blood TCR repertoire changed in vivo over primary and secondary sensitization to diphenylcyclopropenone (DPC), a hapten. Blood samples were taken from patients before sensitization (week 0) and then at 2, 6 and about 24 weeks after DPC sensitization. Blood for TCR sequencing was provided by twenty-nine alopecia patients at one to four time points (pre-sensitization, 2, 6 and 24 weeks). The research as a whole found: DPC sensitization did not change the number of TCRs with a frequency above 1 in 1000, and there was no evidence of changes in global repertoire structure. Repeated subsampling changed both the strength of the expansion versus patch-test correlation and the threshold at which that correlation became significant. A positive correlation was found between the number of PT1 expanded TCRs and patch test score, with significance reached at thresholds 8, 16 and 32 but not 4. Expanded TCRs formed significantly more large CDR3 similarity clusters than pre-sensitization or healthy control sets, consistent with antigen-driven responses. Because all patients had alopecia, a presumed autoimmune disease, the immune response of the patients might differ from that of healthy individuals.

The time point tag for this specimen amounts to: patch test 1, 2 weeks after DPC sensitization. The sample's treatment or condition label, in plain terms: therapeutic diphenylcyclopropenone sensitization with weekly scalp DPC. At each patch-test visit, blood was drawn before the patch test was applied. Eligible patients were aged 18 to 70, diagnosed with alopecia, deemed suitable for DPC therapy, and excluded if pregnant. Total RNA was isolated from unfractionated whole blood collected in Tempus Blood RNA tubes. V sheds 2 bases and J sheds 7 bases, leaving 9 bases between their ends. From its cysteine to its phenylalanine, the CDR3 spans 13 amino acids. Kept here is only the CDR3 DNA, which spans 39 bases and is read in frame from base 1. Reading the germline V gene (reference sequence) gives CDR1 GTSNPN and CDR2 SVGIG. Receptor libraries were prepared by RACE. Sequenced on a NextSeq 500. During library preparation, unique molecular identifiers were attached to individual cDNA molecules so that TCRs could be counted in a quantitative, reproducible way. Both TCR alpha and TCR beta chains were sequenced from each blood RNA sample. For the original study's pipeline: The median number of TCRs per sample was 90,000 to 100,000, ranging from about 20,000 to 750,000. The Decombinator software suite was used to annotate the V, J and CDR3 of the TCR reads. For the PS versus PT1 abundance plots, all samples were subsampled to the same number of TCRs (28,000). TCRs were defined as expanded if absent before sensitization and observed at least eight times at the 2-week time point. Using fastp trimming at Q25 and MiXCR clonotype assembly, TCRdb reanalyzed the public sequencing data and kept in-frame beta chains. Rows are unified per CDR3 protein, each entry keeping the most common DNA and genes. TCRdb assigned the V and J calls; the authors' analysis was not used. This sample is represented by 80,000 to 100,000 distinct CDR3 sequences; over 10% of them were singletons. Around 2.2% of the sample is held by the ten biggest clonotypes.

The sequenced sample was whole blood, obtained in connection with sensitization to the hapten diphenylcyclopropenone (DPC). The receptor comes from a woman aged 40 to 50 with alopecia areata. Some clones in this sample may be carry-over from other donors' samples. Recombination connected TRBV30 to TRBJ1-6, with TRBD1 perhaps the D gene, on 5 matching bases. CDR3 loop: CAWSLGVNSPLHF. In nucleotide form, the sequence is TGTGCCTGGAGTTTAGGGGTCAATTCACCCCTCCACTTT.